This is a list of T cell receptor beta chains from one sample in a study of shared clonotypes between healthy human individuals. Generated by immunoSEQ multiplex PCR, the TCRdb table keeps only in-frame clones and is missing some. The sample holds 2 million to 3 million clones, 90% to 95% seen once. Input material: naive CD4+ T cells from PBMCs. The receptors shown here come from a man aged 18 to 29 in good health. Some clones in this sample may be carry-over from other donors' samples. Both conserved end residues are part of each CDR3. D genes are given only for firm matches. Clone size is given for some rows only: seen once, a few or many times, or a class if the clone is expanded.

abundance	v_gene	d_gene	j_gene	CDR3nt	CDR3aa
few	TRBV7-9	-	TRBJ1-5	TGTGCCAGCAGCGCAAATTATCAGCCCCAGCATTTT	CASSANYQPQHF
-	TRBV5-4	-	TRBJ1-4	TGTGCCAGCAGCTTTACAGGGATCCCAACTAATGAAAAACTGTTTTTT	CASSFTGIPTNEKLFF
-	TRBV5-1	TRBD1	TRBJ2-5	TGCGCCAGCAGCTTGTCCGGTGACAGGGGCCAAGAGACCCAGTACTTC	CASSLSGDRGQETQYF
-	TRBV6-5	-	TRBJ1-3	TGTGCCAGCACGCTTAAAGGGAGCTCTGGAAACACCATATATTTT	CASTLKGSSGNTIYF
-	TRBV7-2	-	TRBJ2-7	TGTGCCAGCCGGCAGGGGCACGAGCAGTACTTC	CASRQGHEQYF
-	TRBV28	-	TRBJ1-2	TGTGCCAGCAGTTTCTCAGCAGACTACCCCTATGGCTACACCTTC	CASSFSADYPYGYTF
-	TRBV6-1	-	TRBJ1-5	TGTGCCAGCATGAACTGGAGAGGAGGAGATCAGCCCCAGCATTTT	CASMNWRGGDQPQHF
-	TRBV10-3	TRBD2	TRBJ2-1	TGTGCCATCAGTCAGCGGGACCGCAGCTCCTACAATGAGCAGTTCTTC	CAISQRDRSSYNEQFF
once	TRBV4-1	-	TRBJ2-1	TGCGCCAGCAGCCGGGACGGTAACTACAATGAGCAGTTCTTC	CASSRDGNYNEQFF
-	TRBV5-1	TRBD2	TRBJ2-5	TGCGCCAGCAGCTCTTTGGGACTAGCGGGAGAGACCCAGTACTTC	CASSSLGLAGETQYF
-	TRBV2	-	TRBJ2-3	TGTGCCAGCAGTTTTAGCACAGATACGCAGTATTTT	CASSFSTDTQYF
once	TRBV5-4	-	TRBJ1-1	TGTGCCAGCAGCTTGTCCAAGGGGACTGAAGCTTTCTTT	CASSLSKGTEAFF
-	TRBV7-2	-	TRBJ2-1	TGTGCCAGCAGCTTAGGTAATGAGCAGTTCTTC	CASSLGNEQFF
-	TRBV2	TRBD1	TRBJ1-5	TGTGCCAGCTGCCGCGGACAGGGGTATTATAGCAATCAGCCCCAGCATTTT	CASCRGQGYYSNQPQHF
-	TRBV5-4	TRBD1	TRBJ2-1	TGTGCCAGCAGCTTCCAGGACAGGGGCCATGAGCAGTTCTTC	CASSFQDRGHEQFF
once	TRBV6-1	TRBD2	TRBJ2-1	TGTGCCAGCAGTTTCAGCGGGAGGCAGTTCTTC	CASSFSGRQFF
-	TRBV5-1	TRBD1	TRBJ2-5	TGCGCCAGCAGCTGGGAGGGACAGGGCTCGGGGACCCAGTACTTC	CASSWEGQGSGTQYF
-	TRBV7-3	-	TRBJ2-7	TGTGCCAGCAGCTTACGGCAGGGCCGCGAGCAGTACTTC	CASSLRQGREQYF
-	TRBV7-3	-	TRBJ2-7	TGTGCCAGCAGCTTTCTTAGCGGACCTACCTACGAGCAGTACTTC	CASSFLSGPTYEQYF
once	TRBV7-2	TRBD2	TRBJ2-7	TGTGCCAGCAGCTTAGAAGGCTGGACTAGCGGACCCTACGAGCAGTACTTC	CASSLEGWTSGPYEQYF
-	TRBV20-1	TRBD2	TRBJ2-7	TGCAGCGGGACTAGCGACTACGAGCAGTACTTC	CSGTSDYEQYF
-	TRBV11-2	TRBD2	TRBJ2-1	TGTGCCAGCAGCCTTAGCGGGTATGAGCAGTTCTTC	CASSLSGYEQFF
-	TRBV7-3	-	TRBJ2-3	TGTGCCAGCAGCCCCGGGTCCTCTACAGATACGCAGTATTTT	CASSPGSSTDTQYF
once	TRBV5-1	-	TRBJ2-3	TGCGCCAGCAGCTTGGCTGGAGATACGCAGTATTTT	CASSLAGDTQYF
-	TRBV18	-	TRBJ2-3	TGTGCCAGCTCACCAGGGACCGACGGGACGCCGAGCACAGATACGCAGTATTTT	CASSPGTDGTPSTDTQYF
-	TRBV4-1	-	TRBJ2-7	TGCGCCAGCAGCCTGCTGGCCACTACCCACGAGCAGTACTTC	CASSLLATTHEQYF
once	TRBV28	TRBD2	TRBJ2-7	TGTGCCAGCAGTTTAAACCTAGCGGGATACTACGAGCAGTACTTC	CASSLNLAGYYEQYF
-	TRBV19	TRBD1	TRBJ2-3	TGTGCCACTATGGGACAGGGATCCACAGATACGCAGTATTTT	CATMGQGSTDTQYF
-	TRBV5-4	TRBD1	TRBJ2-6	TGTGCCACCCCACAGGGGAACTCTGGGGCCAACGTCCTGACTTTC	CATPQGNSGANVLTF
-	TRBV7-9	-	TRBJ2-2	TGTGCCAGCAGCTTAGGACAGTATACGGGAGCGGTACGGACCGGGGAGCTGTTTTTT	CASSLGQYTGAVRTGELFF
-	TRBV29-1	-	TRBJ2-3	TGCAGCGTCCAGGGGAGCACAGATACGCAGTATTTT	CSVQGSTDTQYF
-	TRBV29-1	-	TRBJ2-7	TGCAGCGTCGGACCTGGGGGAGGGCAGTACTTC	CSVGPGGGQYF
-	TRBV9	-	TRBJ2-7	TGTGCCAGCAGCGTAGTCCCAGAAGTGTCTGAGCAGTACTTC	CASSVVPEVSEQYF
-	TRBV6-5	TRBD1	TRBJ2-5	TGTGCCAGCAGTTTCACAGGGGCGGCGACCCAGTACTTC	CASSFTGAATQYF
once	TRBV6-5	-	TRBJ1-1	TGTGCCAGCAGTTTCGACGGACAGAACACTGAAGCTTTCTTT	CASSFDGQNTEAFF
-	TRBV19	TRBD1	TRBJ2-2	TGTGCCAGTAGTACAGGGGGAGACACCGGGGAGCTGTTTTTT	CASSTGGDTGELFF
-	TRBV19	-	TRBJ2-1	TGTGCCAGCTCCCCGGGACGGTCCTACAATGAGCAGTTCTTC	CASSPGRSYNEQFF
-	TRBV5-1	-	TRBJ2-5	TGCGCCAGCAGCGTACCTCGTGGTAGCGTCCCGTGGAAAAAGACCCAGTACTTC	CASSVPRGSVPWKKTQYF
-	TRBV4-3	-	TRBJ2-2	TGCGCCAGCAGCCAAGGGGACCGGTGGGGCTTCCCGAACACCGGGGAGCTGTTTTTT	CASSQGDRWGFPNTGELFF
-	TRBV5-1	-	TRBJ1-1	TGCGCCAGCAGCCTGAAGGGGCAGGGGACTGAAGCTTTCTTT	CASSLKGQGTEAFF